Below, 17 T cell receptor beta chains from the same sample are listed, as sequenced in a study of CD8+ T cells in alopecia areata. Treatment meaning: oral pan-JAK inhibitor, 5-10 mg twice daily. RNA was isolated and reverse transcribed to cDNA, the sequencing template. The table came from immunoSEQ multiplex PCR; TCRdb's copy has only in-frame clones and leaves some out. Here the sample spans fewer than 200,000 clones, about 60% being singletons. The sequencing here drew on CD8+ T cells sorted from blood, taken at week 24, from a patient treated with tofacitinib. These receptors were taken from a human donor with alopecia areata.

The CDR3 nucleotides read TGTGCCAGCAGCTTTCGACAGGGGGCTTTGTCTGGAAACACCATATATTTT. This translates into CASSFRQGALSGNTIYF. V usage is TRBV11-2 and J usage is TRBJ1-3; 10 positions match TRBD1. Looked up from germline, CDR1 is SGHAT and CDR2 is FQNNGV. With 3 bases clipped from V and 1 base from J, the junction kept 6 bases outside the gene matches. This CDR3 is built from 17 residues.

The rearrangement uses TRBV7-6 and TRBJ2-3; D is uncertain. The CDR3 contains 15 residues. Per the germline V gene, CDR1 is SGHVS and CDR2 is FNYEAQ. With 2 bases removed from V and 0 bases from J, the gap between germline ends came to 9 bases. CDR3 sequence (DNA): TGTGCCAGCAGCTTATCGACCCCAAGCACAGATACGCAGTATTTT. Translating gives CASSLSTPSTDTQYF. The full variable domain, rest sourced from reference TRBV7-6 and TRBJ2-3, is GAGVSQSPRYKVTKRGQDVALRCDPISGHVSLYWYRQALGQGPEFLTYFNYEAQQDKSGLPNDRFSAERPEGSISTLTIQRTEQRDSAMYRCASSLSTPSTDTQYFGPGTRLTVL.

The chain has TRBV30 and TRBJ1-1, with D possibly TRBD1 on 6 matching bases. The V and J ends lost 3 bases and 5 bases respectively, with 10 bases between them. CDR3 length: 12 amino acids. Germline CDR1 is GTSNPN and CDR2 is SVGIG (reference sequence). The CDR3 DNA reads TGTGCCTGGAGCTTAGGGGGGACTGAAGCTTTCTTT. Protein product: CAWSLGGTEAFF.

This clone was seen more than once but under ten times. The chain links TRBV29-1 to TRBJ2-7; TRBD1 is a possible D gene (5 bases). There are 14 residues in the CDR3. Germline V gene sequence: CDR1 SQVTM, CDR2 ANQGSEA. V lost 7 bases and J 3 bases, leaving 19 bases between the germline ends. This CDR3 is CSARDGQGGYEQYF. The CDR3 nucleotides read TGCAGCGCCCGAGATGGCCAGGGCGGCTACGAGCAGTACTTC.

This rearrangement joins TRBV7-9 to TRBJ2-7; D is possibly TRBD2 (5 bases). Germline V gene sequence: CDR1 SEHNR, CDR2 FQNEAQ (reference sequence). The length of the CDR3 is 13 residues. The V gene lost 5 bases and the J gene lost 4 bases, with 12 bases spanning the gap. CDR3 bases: TGTGCCAGCAGCGCCGGGGAGCCTTACGAGCAGTACTTC. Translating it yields CASSAGEPYEQYF.

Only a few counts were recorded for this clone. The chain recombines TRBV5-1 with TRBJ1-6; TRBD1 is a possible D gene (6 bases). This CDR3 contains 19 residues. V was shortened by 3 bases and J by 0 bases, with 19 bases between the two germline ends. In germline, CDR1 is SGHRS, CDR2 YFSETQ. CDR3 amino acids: CASSSGWGPDRSYNSPLHF. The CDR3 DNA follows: TGCGCCAGCAGCTCGGGTTGGGGGCCAGACCGCTCCTATAATTCACCCCTCCACTTT.

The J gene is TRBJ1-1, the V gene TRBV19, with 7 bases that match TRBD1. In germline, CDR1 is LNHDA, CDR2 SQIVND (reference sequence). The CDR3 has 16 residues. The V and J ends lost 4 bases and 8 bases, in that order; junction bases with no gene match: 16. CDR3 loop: CASSRPHRGSGAEAFF. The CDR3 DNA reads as TGTGCCAGTAGTAGGCCCCACAGGGGTAGTGGGGCCGAAGCTTTCTTT.

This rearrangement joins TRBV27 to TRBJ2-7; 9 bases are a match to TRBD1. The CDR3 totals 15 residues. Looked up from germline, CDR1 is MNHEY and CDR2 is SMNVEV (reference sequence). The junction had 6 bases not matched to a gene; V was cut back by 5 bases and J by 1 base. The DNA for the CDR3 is TGTGCCAGCAGTCCCGGACAGGGGCGTTCCTACGAGCAGTACTTC. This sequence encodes CASSPGQGRSYEQYF.

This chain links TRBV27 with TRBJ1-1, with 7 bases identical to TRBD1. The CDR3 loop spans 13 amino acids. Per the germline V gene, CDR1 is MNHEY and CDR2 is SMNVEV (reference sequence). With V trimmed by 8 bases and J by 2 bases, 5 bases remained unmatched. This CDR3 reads CASGTGANTEAFF. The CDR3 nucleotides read TGTGCCAGCGGTACAGGGGCTAACACTGAAGCTTTCTTT.

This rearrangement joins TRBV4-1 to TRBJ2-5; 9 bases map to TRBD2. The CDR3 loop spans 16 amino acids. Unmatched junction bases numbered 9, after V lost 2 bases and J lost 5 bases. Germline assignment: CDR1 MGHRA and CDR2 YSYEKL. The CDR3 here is CASSQPRGGKRETQYF. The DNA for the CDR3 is TGCGCCAGCAGCCAACCGCGGGGGGGCAAGAGGGAGACCCAGTACTTC.

The CDR3 region has the DNA TGCGCCAGCAGCTTCGACAGGGGGAACACTGAAGCTTTCTTT. This translates into CASSFDRGNTEAFF. The chain has TRBV5-1 and TRBJ1-1; 8 nucleotides match TRBD1. The V gene end was trimmed by 2 bases and the J gene end by 1 base; junction bases not matched to a gene: 1. The CDR3 length is 14 residues. Germline CDR1 is SGHRS and CDR2 is YFSETQ.

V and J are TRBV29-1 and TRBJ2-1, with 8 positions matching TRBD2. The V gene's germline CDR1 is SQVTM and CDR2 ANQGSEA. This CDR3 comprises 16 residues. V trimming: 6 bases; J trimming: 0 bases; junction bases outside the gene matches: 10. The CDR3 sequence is CSVTQQRESSYNEQFF. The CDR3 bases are TGCAGCGTGACACAGCAGCGGGAGAGCTCCTACAATGAGCAGTTCTTC.

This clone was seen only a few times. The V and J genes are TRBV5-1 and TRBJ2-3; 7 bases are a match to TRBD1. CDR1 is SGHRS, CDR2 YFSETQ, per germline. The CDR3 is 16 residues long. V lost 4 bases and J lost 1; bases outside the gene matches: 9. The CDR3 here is CASSLGTELRTDTQYF. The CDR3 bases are TGCGCCAGCAGCCTCGGGACAGAACTACGCACAGATACGCAGTATTTT.

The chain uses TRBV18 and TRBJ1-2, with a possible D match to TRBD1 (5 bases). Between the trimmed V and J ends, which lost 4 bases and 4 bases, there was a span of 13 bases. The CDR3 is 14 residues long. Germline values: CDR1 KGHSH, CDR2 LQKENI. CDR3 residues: CASSLDDSRYGYTF. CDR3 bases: TGTGCCAGCTCACTGGACGACAGTCGCTATGGCTACACCTTC.

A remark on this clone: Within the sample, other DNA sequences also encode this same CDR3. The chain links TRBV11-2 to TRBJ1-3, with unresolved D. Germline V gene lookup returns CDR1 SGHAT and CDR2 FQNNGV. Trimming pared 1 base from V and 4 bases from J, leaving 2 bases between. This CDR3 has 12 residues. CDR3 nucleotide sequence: TGTGCCAGCAGCTTAGGAGGAAACACCATATATTTT. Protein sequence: CASSLGGNTIYF.

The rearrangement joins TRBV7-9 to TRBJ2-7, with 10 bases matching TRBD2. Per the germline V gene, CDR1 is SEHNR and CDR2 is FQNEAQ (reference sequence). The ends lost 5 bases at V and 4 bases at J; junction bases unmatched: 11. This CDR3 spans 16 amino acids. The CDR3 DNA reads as TGTGCCAGCAGCCAGTTCCCGAGGACTAGCGGTTACGAGCAGTACTTC. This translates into CASSQFPRTSGYEQYF.

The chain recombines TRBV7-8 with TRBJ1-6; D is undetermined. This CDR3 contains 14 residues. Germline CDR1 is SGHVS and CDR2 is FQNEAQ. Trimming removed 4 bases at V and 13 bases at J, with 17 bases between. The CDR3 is CASSSEALTLPLHF. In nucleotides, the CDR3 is TGTGCCAGCAGCTCCGAGGCTTTGACCCTTCCCCTCCACTTT.